This TCR beta chain was observed in a study of shared clonotypes between healthy human individuals. Study-wide context: Per-donor plates numbered three CD4 naive, three CD4 memory, two CD8 naive and one CD8 memory.

This CDR3 is 18 amino acids long. Per germline, CDR1 SGHRS and CDR2 YFSETQ. V was clipped by 4 bases and J by 2 bases; unmatched bases: 9. Sequencing used immunoSEQ multiplex PCR; TCRdb keeps in-frame clones, though not all of them. Among about 380,000 clones, 90% to 97% were seen once, and the ten largest hold around 0.32%. Recent vaccinations or acute infections were absent in the healthy HIV-negative adult donors. The TCR was taken from a man aged 25 to 45 in good health. The chain couples TRBV5-1 to TRBJ2-5, with 15 bases matching TRBD2. Material for sequencing was memory CD8+ T cells sorted from blood. Noted subset: CD45RO+ cells pooled with CCR7-negative TemRA cells. CDR3: CASSAGLAGGRVQETQYF. In DNA, the CDR3 is TGCGCCAGCAGCGCTGGACTAGCGGGAGGGAGAGTACAAGAGACCCAGTACTTC.